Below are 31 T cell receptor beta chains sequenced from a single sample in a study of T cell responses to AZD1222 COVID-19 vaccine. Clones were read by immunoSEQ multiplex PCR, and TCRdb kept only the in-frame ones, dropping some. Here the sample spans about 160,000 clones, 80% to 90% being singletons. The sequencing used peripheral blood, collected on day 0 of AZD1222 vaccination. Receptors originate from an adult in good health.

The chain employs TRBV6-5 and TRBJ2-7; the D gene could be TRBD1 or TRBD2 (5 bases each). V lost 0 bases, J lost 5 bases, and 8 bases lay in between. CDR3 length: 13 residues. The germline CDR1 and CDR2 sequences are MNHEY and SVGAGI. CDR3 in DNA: TGTGCCAGCAGTTACTCCCAGGGACACGAGCAGTACTTC. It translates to CASSYSQGHEQYF.

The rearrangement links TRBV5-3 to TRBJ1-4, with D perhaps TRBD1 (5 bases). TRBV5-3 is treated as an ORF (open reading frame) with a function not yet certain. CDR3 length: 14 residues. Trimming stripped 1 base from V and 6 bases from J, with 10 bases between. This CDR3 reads CARSLPQGYEKLFF. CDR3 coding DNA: TGTGCCAGAAGCTTGCCGCAGGGTTATGAAAAACTGTTTTTT.

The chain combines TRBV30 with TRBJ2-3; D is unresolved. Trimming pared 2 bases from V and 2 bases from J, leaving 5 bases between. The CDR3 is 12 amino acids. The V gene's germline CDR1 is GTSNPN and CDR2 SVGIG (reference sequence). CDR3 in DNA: TGTGCCTGGAGTTTTGACACAGATACGCAGTATTTT. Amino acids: CAWSFDTDTQYF.

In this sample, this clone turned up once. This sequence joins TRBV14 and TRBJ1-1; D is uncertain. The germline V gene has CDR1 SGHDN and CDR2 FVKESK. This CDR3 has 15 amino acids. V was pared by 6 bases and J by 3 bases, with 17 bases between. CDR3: CASSFYLGSHTEAFF. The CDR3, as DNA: TGTGCCAGCAGTTTTTACCTGGGGTCGCACACTGAAGCTTTCTTT.

CDR3 loop: CASSLGSENTEAFF. The CDR3 nucleotides read TGCGCCAGCAGCTTGGGATCGGAGAACACTGAAGCTTTCTTT. The rearrangement links TRBV5-1 to TRBJ1-1; D unclear. The CDR3 has 14 amino acids. The germline CDR1 and CDR2 sequences are SGHRS and YFSETQ. Trimming cost V 0 bases and J 1 base, with 7 bases left between them.

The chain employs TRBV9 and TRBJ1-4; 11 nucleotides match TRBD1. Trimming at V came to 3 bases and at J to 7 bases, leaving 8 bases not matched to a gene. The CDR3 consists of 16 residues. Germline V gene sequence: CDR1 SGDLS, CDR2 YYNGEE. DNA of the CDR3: TGTGCCAGCAGCGAGACCTCCGGGACAGGGGGTGAAAAACTGTTTTTT. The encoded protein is CASSETSGTGGEKLFF. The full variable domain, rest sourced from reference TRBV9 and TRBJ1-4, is DSGVTQTPKHLITATGQRVTLRCSPRSGDLSVYWYQQSLDQGLQFLIQYYNGEERAKGNILERFSAQQFPDLHSELNLSSLELGDSALYFCASSETSGTGGEKLFFGSGTQLSVL.

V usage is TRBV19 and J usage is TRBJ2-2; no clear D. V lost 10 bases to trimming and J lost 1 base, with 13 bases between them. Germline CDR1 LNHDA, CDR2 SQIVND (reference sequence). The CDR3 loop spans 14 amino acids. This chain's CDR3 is CATTNSQNTGELFF. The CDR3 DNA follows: TGTGCCACCACGAACTCACAGAACACCGGGGAGCTGTTTTTT.

CDR3 protein: CASSQYRGANEQFF. The DNA for the CDR3 is TGTGCCAGCAGCCAATACAGGGGAGCCAATGAGCAGTTCTTC. The chain links TRBV6-6 to TRBJ2-1, with TRBD1 matching 7 bases. The CDR3 covers 14 residues. The V gene's germline CDR1 is MNHNY and CDR2 SVGAGI (reference sequence). V was clipped by 6 bases and J by 6 bases; unmatched bases: 8.

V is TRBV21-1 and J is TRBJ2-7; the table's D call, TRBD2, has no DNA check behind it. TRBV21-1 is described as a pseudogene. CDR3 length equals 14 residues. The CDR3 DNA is TGTGCCAGCAGCGCGCGGGAGAGCTCCTACGAGCAGTACGTC. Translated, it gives CASSARESSYEQYV.

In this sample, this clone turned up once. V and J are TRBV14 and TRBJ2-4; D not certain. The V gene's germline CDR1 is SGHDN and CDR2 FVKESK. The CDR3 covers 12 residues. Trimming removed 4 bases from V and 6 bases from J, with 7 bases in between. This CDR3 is CASSRERNIQYF. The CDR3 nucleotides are TGTGCCAGCAGCCGGGAAAGAAACATTCAGTACTTC.

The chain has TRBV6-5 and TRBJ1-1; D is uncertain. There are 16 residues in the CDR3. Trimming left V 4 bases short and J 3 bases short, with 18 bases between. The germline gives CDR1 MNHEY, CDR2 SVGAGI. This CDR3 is CASSSTPGGGYTEAFF. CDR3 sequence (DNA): TGTGCCAGCAGTTCCACCCCGGGCGGAGGGTACACTGAAGCTTTCTTT.

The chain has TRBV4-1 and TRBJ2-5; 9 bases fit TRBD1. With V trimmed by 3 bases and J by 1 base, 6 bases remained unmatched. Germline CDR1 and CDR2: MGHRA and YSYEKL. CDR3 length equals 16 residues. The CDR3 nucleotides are TGCGCCAGCAGCCAGGGACAGGGTCGTTTCCAAGAGACCCAGTACTTC. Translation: CASSQGQGRFQETQYF.

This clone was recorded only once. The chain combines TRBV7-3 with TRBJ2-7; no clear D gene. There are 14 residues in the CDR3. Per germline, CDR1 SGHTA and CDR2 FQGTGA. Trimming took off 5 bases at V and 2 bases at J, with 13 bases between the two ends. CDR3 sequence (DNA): TGTGCCAGCAGCCCCTCTGACGGTCCCTACGAGCAGTACGTC. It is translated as CASSPSDGPYEQYV.

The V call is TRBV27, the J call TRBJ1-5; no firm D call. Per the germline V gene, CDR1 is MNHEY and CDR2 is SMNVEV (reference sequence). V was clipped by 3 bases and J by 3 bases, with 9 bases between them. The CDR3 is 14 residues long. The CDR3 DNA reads TGTGCCAGCAGTTTTGCACGGACCAATCAGCCCCAGCATTTT. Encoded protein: CASSFARTNQPQHF.

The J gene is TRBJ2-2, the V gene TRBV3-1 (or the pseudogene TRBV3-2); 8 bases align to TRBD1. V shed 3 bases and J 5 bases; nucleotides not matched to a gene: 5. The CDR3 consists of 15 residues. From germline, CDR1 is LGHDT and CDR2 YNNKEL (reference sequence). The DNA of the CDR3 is TGTGCCAGCAGCCACGCCAGGGGGCGGACCGGGGAGCTGTTTTTT. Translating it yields CASSHARGRTGELFF.

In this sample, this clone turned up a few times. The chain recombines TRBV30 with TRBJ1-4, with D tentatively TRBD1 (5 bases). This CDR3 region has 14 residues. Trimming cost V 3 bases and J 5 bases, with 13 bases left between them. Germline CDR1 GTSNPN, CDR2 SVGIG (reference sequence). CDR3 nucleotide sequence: TGTGCCTGGAGCCACCGCGGGGGGAATGAAAAACTGTTTTTT. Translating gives CAWSHRGGNEKLFF.

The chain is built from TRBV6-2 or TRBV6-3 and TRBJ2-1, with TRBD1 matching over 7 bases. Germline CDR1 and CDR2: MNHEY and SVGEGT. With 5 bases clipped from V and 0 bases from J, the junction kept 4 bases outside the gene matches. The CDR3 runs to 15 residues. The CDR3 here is CASSQDRISYNEQFF. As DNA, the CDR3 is TGTGCCAGCAGTCAGGACAGGATCTCCTACAATGAGCAGTTCTTC.

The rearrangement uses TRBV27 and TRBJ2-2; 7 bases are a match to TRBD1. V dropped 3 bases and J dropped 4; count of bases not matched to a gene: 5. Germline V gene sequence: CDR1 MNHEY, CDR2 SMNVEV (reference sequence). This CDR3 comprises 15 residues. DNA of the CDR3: TGTGCCAGCAGTTTTAGTACAGGGGTCACCGGGGAGCTGTTTTTT. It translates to CASSFSTGVTGELFF.

CDR3 region: CASSLDGAQYF. CDR3 sequence (DNA): TGTGCCAGCAGCTTAGATGGGGCCCAGTACTTC. The rearrangement links TRBV7-8 to TRBJ2-5, with D hard to call. This CDR3 contains 11 residues. The V end was cut by 1 base, the J end by 9 bases, with 6 bases between. The germline V gene has CDR1 SGHVS and CDR2 FQNEAQ.

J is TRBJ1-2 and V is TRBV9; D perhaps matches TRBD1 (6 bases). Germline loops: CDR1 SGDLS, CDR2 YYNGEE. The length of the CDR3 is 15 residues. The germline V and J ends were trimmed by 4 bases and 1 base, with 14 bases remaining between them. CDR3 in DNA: TGTGCCAGCAGCCCTCGGGGGCAGATTAACTATGGCTACACCTTC. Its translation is CASSPRGQINYGYTF.

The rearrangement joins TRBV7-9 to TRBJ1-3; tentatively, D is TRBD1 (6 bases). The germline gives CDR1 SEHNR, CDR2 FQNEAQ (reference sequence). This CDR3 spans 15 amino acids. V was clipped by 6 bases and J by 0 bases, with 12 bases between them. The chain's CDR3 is CASRDRPSSGNTIYF. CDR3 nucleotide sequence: TGTGCCAGCAGAGACAGGCCGAGCTCTGGAAACACCATATATTTT. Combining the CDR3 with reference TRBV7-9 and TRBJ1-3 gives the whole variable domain DTGVSQNPRHKITKRGQNVTFRCDPISEHNRLYWYRQTLGQGPEFLTYFQNEAQLEKSRLLSDRFSAERPKGSFSTLEIQRTEQGDSAMYLCASRDRPSSGNTIYFGEGSWLTVV.

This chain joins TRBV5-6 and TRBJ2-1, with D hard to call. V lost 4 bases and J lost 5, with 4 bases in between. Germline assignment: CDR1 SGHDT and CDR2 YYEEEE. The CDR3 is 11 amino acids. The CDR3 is CASSQDNEQFF. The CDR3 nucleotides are TGTGCCAGCAGCCAAGACAATGAGCAGTTCTTC.

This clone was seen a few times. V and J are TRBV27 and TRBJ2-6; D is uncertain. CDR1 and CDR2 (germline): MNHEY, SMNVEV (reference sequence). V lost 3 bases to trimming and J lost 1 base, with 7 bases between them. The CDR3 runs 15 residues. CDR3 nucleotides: TGTGCCAGCAGTTTGATGTTATCTGGGGCCAACGTCCTGACTTTC. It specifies CASSLMLSGANVLTF.

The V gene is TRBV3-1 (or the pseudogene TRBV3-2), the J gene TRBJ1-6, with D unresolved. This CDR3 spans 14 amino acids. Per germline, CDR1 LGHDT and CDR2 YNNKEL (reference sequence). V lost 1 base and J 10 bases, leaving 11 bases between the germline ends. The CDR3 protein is CASSQVPGGSPLHF. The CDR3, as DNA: TGTGCCAGCAGCCAAGTTCCGGGAGGATCACCCCTCCACTTT.

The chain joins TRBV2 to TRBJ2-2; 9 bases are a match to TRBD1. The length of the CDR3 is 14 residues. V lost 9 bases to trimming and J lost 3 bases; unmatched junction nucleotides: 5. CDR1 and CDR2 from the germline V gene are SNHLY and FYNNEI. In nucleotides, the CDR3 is TGTGCCAGTCCCAGGACAGGGGACACCGGGGAGCTGTTTTTT. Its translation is CASPRTGDTGELFF.

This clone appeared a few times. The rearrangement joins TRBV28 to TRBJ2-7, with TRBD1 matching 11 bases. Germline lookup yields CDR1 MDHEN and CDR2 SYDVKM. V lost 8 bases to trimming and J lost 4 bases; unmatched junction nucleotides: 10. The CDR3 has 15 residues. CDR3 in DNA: TGTGCCAGCCGATACTCGGACAGGGGGCTATACGAGCAGTACTTC. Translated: CASRYSDRGLYEQYF.

As DNA, the CDR3 is TGTGCCAGCAGGCCGGGACAGGTGCTATATGGCTACACCTTC. Amino acid sequence: CASRPGQVLYGYTF. The chain combines TRBV2 with TRBJ1-2, with 8 bases that match TRBD1. Germline CDR1 and CDR2: SNHLY and FYNNEI. With V trimmed by 6 bases and J by 5 bases, 8 bases remained unmatched. This CDR3 spans 14 amino acids.

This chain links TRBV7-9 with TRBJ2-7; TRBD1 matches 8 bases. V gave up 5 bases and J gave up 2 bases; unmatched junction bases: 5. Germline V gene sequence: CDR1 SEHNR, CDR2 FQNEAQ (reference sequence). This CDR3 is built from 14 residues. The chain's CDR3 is CASSDDRGPYEQYV. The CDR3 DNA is TGTGCCAGCAGCGACGACAGGGGACCCTACGAGCAGTACGTC.

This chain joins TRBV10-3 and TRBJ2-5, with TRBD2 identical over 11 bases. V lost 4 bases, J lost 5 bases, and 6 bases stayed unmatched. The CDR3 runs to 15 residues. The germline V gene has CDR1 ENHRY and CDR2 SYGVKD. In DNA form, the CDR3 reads TGTGCCATCAGTGCGACTAGCGGGGAGGGGGAGACCCAGTACTTC. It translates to CAISATSGEGETQYF.

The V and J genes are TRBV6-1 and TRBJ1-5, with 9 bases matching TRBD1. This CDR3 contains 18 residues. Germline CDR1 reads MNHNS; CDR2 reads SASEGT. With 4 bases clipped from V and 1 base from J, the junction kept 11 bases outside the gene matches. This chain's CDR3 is CASSAYPGTGLSNQPQHF. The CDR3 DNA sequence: TGTGCCAGCAGTGCCTACCCCGGGACAGGGTTAAGCAATCAGCCCCAGCATTTT.

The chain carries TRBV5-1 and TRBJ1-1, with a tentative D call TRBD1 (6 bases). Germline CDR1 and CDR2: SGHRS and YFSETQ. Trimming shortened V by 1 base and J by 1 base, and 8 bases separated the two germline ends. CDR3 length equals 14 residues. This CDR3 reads CASSLTQGNTEAFF. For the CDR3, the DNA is TGCGCCAGCAGCTTGACACAGGGGAACACTGAAGCTTTCTTT.